Below, 31 T cell receptor beta chains from the same sample are listed, as sequenced in a study of blood T cell repertoires in COVID-19. Here immunoSEQ multiplex PCR was the method, and the copy in TCRdb shows in-frame clones only, minus some. The sample has some 260,000 clones; about 89% are singletons. The sequenced sample consisted of PBMCs or T cells enriched from blood (not recorded which). The receptors derive from a woman in her late teens or twenties who had recovered from COVID-19.

J is TRBJ2-1 and V is TRBV28, with D possibly matching TRBD2 (6 bases). The CDR3 extends over 15 amino acids. With 2 bases removed from V and 1 base from J, the gap between germline ends came to 9 bases. Germline loops: CDR1 MDHEN, CDR2 SYDVKM. CDR3 residues: CASSLAGRSYNEQFF. The DNA for the CDR3 is TGTGCCAGCAGTTTAGCAGGGAGGTCCTACAATGAGCAGTTCTTC.

The chain carries TRBV7-6 and TRBJ2-5, with 12 bases lining up with TRBD2. This CDR3 spans 19 amino acids. J lost 0 bases, V lost 2 bases, and 10 bases had no gene match. From germline, CDR1 is SGHVS and CDR2 FNYEAQ. The CDR3: CASSLKMASGGVYQETQYF. Written as DNA, the CDR3 is TGTGCCAGCAGCTTAAAGATGGCTAGCGGGGGGGTCTACCAAGAGACCCAGTACTTC.

The sample holds one count of this clone. The rearrangement links TRBV19 to TRBJ1-1; TRBD1 is a possible D gene (5 bases). Trimming stripped 3 bases from V and 2 bases from J, with 25 bases between. CDR1 and CDR2 from the germline V gene are LNHDA and SQIVND (reference sequence). The CDR3 sequence is 19 residues long. CDR3 DNA: TGTGCCAGTAGTATCGGGGAGGGGAAACTGGCAGGCCGCAACACTGAAGCTTTCTTT. This gives the protein CASSIGEGKLAGRNTEAFF.

J is TRBJ2-7 and V is TRBV9; tentatively, D is TRBD1 (6 bases). Germline-derived CDR1 and CDR2 are SGDLS and YYNGEE. This CDR3 is 16 amino acids long. V was trimmed by 1 base and J by 4 bases, leaving 18 bases between them. CDR3: CASSVHPAGDRYEQYF. The CDR3 DNA sequence: TGTGCCAGCAGCGTACATCCGGCAGGGGATAGGTACGAGCAGTACTTC.

As to this clone: The junction differs from germline at one of its ends, possibly a read error. This sequence joins TRBV28 and TRBJ2-7; 7 nucleotides agree with TRBD1. Germline lookup yields CDR1 MDHEN and CDR2 SYDVKM. The CDR3 consists of 10 residues. The CDR3 DNA follows: TGTGCCAGCCAGGGGGAGCGAAGGCACTTC. Translated, it gives CASQGERRHF. The full variable domain, completed using reference TRBV28 and TRBJ2-7, is DVKVTQSSRYLVKRTGEKVFLECVQDMDHENMFWYRQDPGLGLRLIYFSYDVKMKEKGDIPEGYSVSREKKERFSLILESASTNQTSMYLCASQGERRHFGPGTRLTVT.

The CDR3 sequence is CATWAGGLDIQYF. The CDR3 bases are TGTGCCACCTGGGCAGGGGGGTTGGACATTCAGTACTTC. The chain joins TRBV6-5 to TRBJ2-4; D is perhaps TRBD1 (7 bases). Germline V CDR1 and CDR2: MNHEY, SVGAGI. V was pared by 10 bases and J by 8 bases, with 18 bases between. This CDR3 has 13 residues.

This chain links TRBV29-1 with TRBJ1-2; D is perhaps TRBD1 (5 bases). V gave up 3 bases and J gave up 2 bases, with 7 bases separating them. This CDR3 region has 12 residues. Per germline, CDR1 SQVTM and CDR2 ANQGSEA. The CDR3 protein is CSVDTGNYGYTF. CDR3 sequence (DNA): TGCAGCGTTGACACAGGAAACTATGGCTACACCTTC.

The rearrangement links TRBV12-3 or TRBV12-4 to TRBJ1-3, with D unclear. The CDR3 spans 12 residues. Between the trimmed V and J ends, which lost 8 bases and 0 bases, there was a span of 5 bases. The DNA for the CDR3 is TGTGCCAGCGCGGCCTCTGGAAACACCATATATTTT. It specifies CASAASGNTIYF.

The chain couples TRBV3-1 (or the pseudogene TRBV3-2) to TRBJ2-7; TRBD2 aligns across 14 bases. The CDR3 contains 16 residues. Germline assignment: CDR1 LGHDT and CDR2 YNNKEL (reference sequence). The V segment lost 3 bases and the J segment 6 bases; nucleotides outside the gene matches: 7. The DNA of the CDR3 is TGTGCCAGCAGCCAGCCAAGACTAGCGGGAGGGGTCGAGCAGTACTTC. Translation: CASSQPRLAGGVEQYF.

Turning to this clone: At one boundary the junction diverges from the germline segment, which might be a read error. The chain joins TRBV18 to TRBJ1-3; 7 bases fit TRBD1. CDR3 length equals 15 residues. Germline-derived CDR1 and CDR2 are KGHSH and LQKENI. CDR3 amino acids: CASSPQGNTGNTIYF. The CDR3 region has the DNA TGTGCCAGCTCGCCACAGGGGAATACTGGAAACACCATATATTTT. Together with reference TRBV18 and TRBJ1-3, the CDR3 gives the full variable domain: NAGVMQNPRHLVRRRGQEARLRCSPMKGHSHVYWYRQLPEEGLKFMVYLQKENIIDESGMPKERFSAEFPKEGPSILRIQQVVRGDSAAYFCASSPQGNTGNTIYFGEGSWLTVV.

The chain combines TRBV28 with TRBJ1-1; D not certain. V was trimmed by 7 bases and J by 7 bases, leaving 7 bases between them. The CDR3 consists of 10 residues. Germline values: CDR1 MDHEN, CDR2 SYDVKM. Written as DNA, the CDR3 is TGTGCCAGCATTAAATTTGAAGCTTTCTTT. Protein sequence: CASIKFEAFF. The complete variable domain, with remaining parts taken from reference TRBV28 and TRBJ1-1, reads DVKVTQSSRYLVKRTGEKVFLECVQDMDHENMFWYRQDPGLGLRLIYFSYDVKMKEKGDIPEGYSVSREKKERFSLILESASTNQTSMYLCASIKFEAFFGQGTRLTVV.

This clone showed up just once. This chain links TRBV7-9 with TRBJ1-1; 10 nucleotides align to TRBD1. V gave up 6 bases and J gave up 6 bases; unmatched junction bases: 13. The CDR3 contains 16 residues. Germline loops: CDR1 SEHNR, CDR2 FQNEAQ (reference sequence). CDR3 amino acids: CASRPTGTGDGSEAFF. CDR3 DNA sequence: TGTGCCAGCAGACCAACCGGGACAGGGGATGGGTCTGAAGCTTTCTTT.

This rearrangement joins TRBV4-1 to TRBJ1-1, with a possible D match to TRBD1 (6 bases). CDR1 MGHRA and CDR2 YSYEKL come from the germline V gene. The CDR3 length is 12 residues. Deletions cut 0 bases from V and 9 bases from J, with 8 bases between. Written as DNA, the CDR3 is TGCGCCAGCAGCCAAGAGGGGGCGAAAGCTTTCTTT. This sequence encodes CASSQEGAKAFF.

On this clone: Relative to the germline gene, one junction end is altered; a read error may explain this. J is TRBJ1-2 and V is TRBV7-8; 7 nucleotides line up with TRBD1. CDR3 length: 13 residues. CDR1 is SGHVS and CDR2 is FQNEAQ in the germline V gene. For the CDR3, the DNA is TGTGCCGGCAGCTTTCGACAGGGCGGCGGCTACACCTTC. It encodes CAGSFRQGGGYTF.

This chain joins TRBV4-1 and TRBJ1-2, with D perhaps matching TRBD1 (5 bases). The CDR3 runs 17 residues. From germline, CDR1 is MGHRA and CDR2 YSYEKL. Deletions cut 0 bases from V and 0 bases from J, with 14 bases between. CDR3 amino acids: CASSQDRSTVTNYGYTF. In DNA, the CDR3 is TGCGCCAGCAGCCAAGACCGATCGACAGTAACTAACTATGGCTACACCTTC.

The CDR3 is CASSVGQKNTEAFF. CDR3 DNA: TGTGCCAGCAGCGTCGGACAGAAGAACACTGAAGCTTTCTTT. The genes are TRBV9 and TRBJ1-1; D might be TRBD1 (6 bases). The ends were cut back, 2 bases at V and 1 base at J, with 9 bases in the middle. The CDR3 loop spans 14 amino acids. Germline V CDR1 and CDR2: SGDLS, YYNGEE.

The rearrangement uses TRBV6-6 and TRBJ2-7, with 7 positions matching TRBD2. CDR3 size: 16 residues. The germline V gene has CDR1 MNHNY and CDR2 SVGAGI (reference sequence). V lost 2 bases and J lost 3; bases outside the gene matches: 10. CDR3 in amino acids: CASSYGFRSGDYEQYF. CDR3 bases: TGTGCCAGCAGTTACGGTTTCCGGAGCGGGGACTACGAGCAGTACTTC.

V and J are TRBV5-1 and TRBJ1-2, with 12 positions matching TRBD1. The V and J ends lost 2 bases and 8 bases, in that order; junction bases with no gene match: 4. The length of the CDR3 is 14 residues. Germline lookup yields CDR1 SGHRS and CDR2 YFSETQ. CDR3 in amino acids: CASSFRDRGRGYTF. CDR3 in DNA: TGCGCCAGCAGCTTTCGGGACAGGGGGCGAGGCTACACCTTC.

This chain uses TRBV13 with TRBJ1-2; D not certain. This CDR3 region has 15 residues. The V end was cut by 3 bases, the J end by 5 bases, with 16 bases between. The germline gives CDR1 PRHDT, CDR2 FYEKMQ (reference sequence). The CDR3 nucleotides read TGTGCCAGCAGCTTGGACGGGAGGCCGAAATATGGCTACACCTTC. It specifies CASSLDGRPKYGYTF.

The chain carries TRBV9 and TRBJ1-1; unclear D gene. V lost 1 base, J lost 5 bases, and 21 bases lay in between. Germline lookup yields CDR1 SGDLS and CDR2 YYNGEE. This CDR3 comprises 17 residues. CDR3 sequence: CASSVFSTGWEGTEAFF. The CDR3 DNA reads as TGTGCCAGCAGCGTATTCTCAACCGGCTGGGAGGGAACTGAAGCTTTCTTT.

The chain recombines TRBV7-3 with TRBJ2-3; D not certain. Between the trimmed V and J ends, which lost 1 base and 0 bases, there was a span of 5 bases. Germline V gene sequence: CDR1 SGHTA, CDR2 FQGTGA. CDR3 length equals 14 residues. The CDR3 reads CASSLISSTDTQYF. CDR3 nucleotide sequence: TGTGCCAGCAGCTTAATTTCTAGCACAGATACGCAGTATTTT.

This clone was counted a single time. V usage is TRBV7-9 and J usage is TRBJ2-7; perhaps TRBD2 as D (5 bases). Trimming left V 2 bases short and J 6 bases short, with 11 bases between. The CDR3 has 13 amino acids. Per germline, CDR1 SEHNR and CDR2 FQNEAQ (reference sequence). CDR3 sequence reads: CASSLSVGSEQYF. CDR3 DNA: TGTGCCAGCAGCTTATCAGTAGGGAGCGAGCAGTACTTC.

CDR3 amino acids: CASAGGIGSYEQYF. The CDR3 coding sequence is TGTGCCAGCGCTGGGGGGATTGGGTCCTACGAGCAGTACTTC. The rearrangement joins TRBV18 to TRBJ2-7, with TRBD2 as a possible D gene (6 bases). Germline CDR1 is KGHSH and CDR2 is LQKENI. The V gene lost 8 bases and the J gene lost 1 base, with 15 bases spanning the gap. The CDR3 totals 14 residues.

This sequence joins TRBV7-8 and TRBJ1-5, with 9 positions matching TRBD1. Germline CDR1 is SGHVS and CDR2 is FQNEAQ. V shed 7 bases, J shed 2 bases, and the junction held 6 bases outside the gene matches. The length of the CDR3 is 15 residues. CDR3: CASTGQGKGNQPQHF. The CDR3 coding sequence is TGTGCCAGCACGGGACAGGGTAAGGGCAATCAGCCCCAGCATTTT.

The chain carries TRBV28 and TRBJ2-7, with 11 positions matching TRBD1. V trimming: 5 bases; J trimming: 3 bases; junction bases outside the gene matches: 18. The CDR3 runs to 19 residues. Germline values: CDR1 MDHEN, CDR2 SYDVKM. The CDR3 DNA sequence: TGTGCCAGCAGTCCCACACCGGGACAGGGGGGAATAGATTACTACGAGCAGTACTTC. Protein: CASSPTPGQGGIDYYEQYF.

The J gene is TRBJ1-1, the V gene TRBV19; 7 bases line up with TRBD1. Losses at the gene ends were 5 bases for V and 3 bases for J; bases not matched to a gene: 9. This CDR3 contains 15 residues. Germline V lookup: CDR1 LNHDA, CDR2 SQIVND (reference sequence). The CDR3 sequence is CASSVHRGGDTEAFF. CDR3 nucleotide sequence: TGTGCCAGTAGTGTGCACAGGGGTGGGGACACTGAAGCTTTCTTT.

This clone was picked up a small number of times. CDR3 in DNA: TGCAGCGCCCTGATAACGACTAGCGGGACTACCTACGAGCAGTACTTC. As protein: CSALITTSGTTYEQYF. The gene calls are TRBV29-1 and TRBJ2-7; 11 bases match TRBD2. The V and J ends lost 7 bases and 2 bases, in that order; junction bases with no gene match: 13. This CDR3 spans 16 amino acids. The germline V gene encodes CDR1 SQVTM and CDR2 ANQGSEA.

The chain links TRBV7-3 to TRBJ2-7, with 7 bases lining up with TRBD1. The germline V gene encodes CDR1 SGHTA and CDR2 FQGTGA. This CDR3 is built from 16 residues. V shed 0 bases, J shed 4 bases, and the junction held 9 bases outside the gene matches. Written as DNA, the CDR3 is TGTGCCAGCAGCTTAACGTATTGGGACAGATTATACGAGCAGTACTTC. Its protein product is CASSLTYWDRLYEQYF.

V is TRBV9 and J is TRBJ1-6, with TRBD1 as a possible D gene (6 bases). Trimming cost V 4 bases and J 9 bases, with 11 bases left between them. Looked up from germline, CDR1 is SGDLS and CDR2 is YYNGEE. The CDR3 is 13 residues long. As DNA, the CDR3 is TGTGCCAGCAGCCCAGGGGAGCGTTCACCCCTCCACTTT. It is translated as CASSPGERSPLHF.

The rearrangement joins TRBV29-1 to TRBJ2-1, with TRBD1 matching over 11 bases. The germline V gene has CDR1 SQVTM and CDR2 ANQGSEA. V shed 6 bases, J shed 5 bases, and the junction held 21 bases outside the gene matches. The CDR3 is 19 amino acids. The DNA for the CDR3 is TGCAGCGTGCCCGGGGGGGGACAGGGGGATCTACTAGATCACAATGAGCAGTTCTTC. Its protein is CSVPGGGQGDLLDHNEQFF.

The chain couples TRBV5-4 to TRBJ2-1; TRBD1 aligns across 9 bases. The CDR3 length is 15 residues. The V gene's germline CDR1 is SGHNT and CDR2 YYREEE (reference sequence). The V and J ends lost 0 bases and 4 bases, in that order; junction bases with no gene match: 2. CDR3 in DNA: TGTGCCAGCAGCTTGGGGGACAGGGATTACAATGAGCAGTTCTTC. Protein product: CASSLGDRDYNEQFF.